This TCR beta chain derives from a study of cytomegalovirus exposure and HLA in healthy donors. With 60 Vbeta and 13 Jbeta primers, the PCR was carried out. Generated by immunoSEQ multiplex PCR, the TCRdb table keeps only in-frame clones and is missing some. Here the sample spans 110,000 to 150,000 clones, about 81% being singletons. As for this clone: Its antigen is not identified.

Study-wide results and limits: Several of the most significant clusters appeared, in a later analysis, to be linked to common viral pathogens. What was likely a sequencing artifact was a cluster of highly shared sequence variants. Presence/absence results assume similar sequencing depth per donor, which may not hold.

Germline V gene lookup returns CDR1 LNHDA and CDR2 SQIVND (reference sequence). Trimming left V 1 base short and J 6 bases short, with 16 bases between. CDR3 length: 16 residues. Donors were ostensibly healthy at sampling, although undocumented immune exposures were probable. The V gene is TRBV19, the J gene TRBJ1-5; unclear D gene. This clonotype was obtained from a man aged 25 to 40 in good health and CMV-seronegative. The source material was PBMCs. CDR3 nucleotide sequence: TGTGCCAGTAGTATAGTCGCCGCCAGGCCCGGTCAGCCCCAGCATTTT. Protein product: CASSIVAARPGQPQHF.